The 9 T cell receptor beta chains below come from one sample, sequenced in a study of T cells in Graves' hyperthyroidism and ophthalmopathy. TCR beta CDR3 regions were amplified from RNA. The TCR CDR3 first-round RT-PCR relied on the HTBI primer set. TCRdb fed the multiplex PCR reads into MiXCR, producing one record per CDR3 protein. The table includes approximately 370,000 distinct CDR3 sequences, just under 15% detected once. The material sequenced was blood. The source of these receptors is a woman aged 25-40 years with Graves' hyperthyroidism.

This rearrangement joins TRBV5-1 to TRBJ2-7; maybe TRBD1 (5 bases). With 7 bases removed from V and 0 bases from J, the gap between germline ends came to 17 bases. The CDR3 runs to 15 residues. Germline CDR1 and CDR2: SGHRS and YFSETQ. The CDR3 DNA follows: TGCGCCAGCGGCCCCGGTGACAGCCACTCCTACGAGCAGTACTTC. This codes for CASGPGDSHSYEQYF.

This sequence joins TRBV24-1 and TRBJ2-2; the match to TRBD2 covers 7 bases. V lost 5 bases to trimming and J lost 0 bases; unmatched junction nucleotides: 5. Germline values: CDR1 KGHDR, CDR2 SFDVKD. The CDR3 loop spans 16 amino acids. The CDR3 reads CATSAWGGANTGELFF. The CDR3, as DNA: TGTGCCACCAGTGCCTGGGGGGGAGCGAACACCGGGGAGCTGTTTTTT.

This clonotype has ten or more counts. The chain links TRBV5-1 to TRBJ2-7; D not certain. The CDR3 is made up of 12 amino acids. With 0 bases removed from V and 6 bases from J, the gap between germline ends came to 7 bases. Per the germline V gene, CDR1 is SGHRS and CDR2 is YFSETQ. In DNA, the CDR3 is TGCGCCAGCAGCTTGGTCACGAGCGAGCAGTACTTC. It is translated as CASSLVTSEQYF. The whole variable domain, remainder taken from reference TRBV5-1 and TRBJ2-7, is KAGVTQTPRYLIKTRGQQVTLSCSPISGHRSVSWYQQTPGQGLQFLFEYFSETQRNKGNFPGRFSGRQFSNSRSEMNVSTLELGDSALYLCASSLVTSEQYFGPGTRLTVT.

This clonotype was detected ten times or more. The chain uses TRBV28 and TRBJ2-1, with TRBD2 matching over 7 bases. The germline gives CDR1 MDHEN, CDR2 SYDVKM. The CDR3 runs to 14 residues. V lost 10 bases, J lost 4 bases, and 10 bases stayed unmatched. CDR3 nucleotide sequence: TGTGCCATACGGGGCGGGAGAAGGTACAATGAGCAGTTCTTC. The encoded protein is CAIRGGRRYNEQFF.

This clonotype was seen a few times. The rearrangement uses TRBV14 and TRBJ2-7, with D possibly being TRBD1 (6 bases). Per germline, CDR1 SGHDN and CDR2 FVKESK. The CDR3 runs to 13 residues. The V end lost 6 bases, the J end lost 4 bases, and 13 bases lay between the germline ends. In nucleotides, the CDR3 is TGTGCCAGCAGTGGGCAGGGGATTTACGAGCAGTACTTC. Its protein product is CASSGQGIYEQYF. The whole variable domain, remainder taken from reference TRBV14 and TRBJ2-7, is EAGVTQFPSHSVIEKGQTVTLRCDPISGHDNLYWYRRVMGKEIKFLLHFVKESKQDESGMPNNRFLAERTGGTYSTLKVQPAELEDSGVYFCASSGQGIYEQYFGPGTRLTVT.

This clonotype came up many times. The CDR3 sequence is CASRQGTQETQYF. DNA of the CDR3: TGTGCCAGCAGACAGGGGACTCAAGAGACCCAGTACTTC. This chain joins TRBV12-3 or TRBV12-4 and TRBJ2-5; possibly TRBD1 for D (7 bases). The CDR3 length is 13 residues. Trimming pared 6 bases from V and 2 bases from J, leaving 10 bases between.

The V gene is TRBV20-1, the J gene TRBJ2-7, with 9 positions matching TRBD1. The CDR3 extends over 15 amino acids. V shed 0 bases, J shed 4 bases, and the junction held 7 bases outside the gene matches. CDR1 DFQATT and CDR2 SNEGSKA come from the germline V gene (reference sequence). The CDR3 DNA reads TGCAGTGCTAGAGATCTGGGACAGGGACCTTACGAGCAGTACTTC. This gives the protein CSARDLGQGPYEQYF.

The rearrangement links TRBV4-1 to TRBJ1-2; D is ambiguous. V was shortened by 2 bases and J by 0 bases, with 4 bases between the two germline ends. The CDR3 contains 13 residues. The germline V gene has CDR1 MGHRA and CDR2 YSYEKL. The CDR3 DNA is TGCGCCAGCAGCCAATCCACTAACTATGGCTACACCTTC. It specifies CASSQSTNYGYTF.

This clonotype was recorded at least ten times. V and J are TRBV11-2 and TRBJ2-5, with 9 bases aligning to TRBD2. From germline, CDR1 is SGHAT and CDR2 FQNNGV. The CDR3 sequence is 16 residues long. Losses at the gene ends were 0 bases for V and 4 bases for J; bases not matched to a gene: 6. The CDR3 loop is CASSLDLISGRETQYF. The CDR3 region has the DNA TGTGCCAGCAGCTTAGATCTTATTAGCGGGAGAGAGACCCAGTACTTC.